These 20 T cell receptor beta chains came from one sample sequenced in a study of shared clonotypes between healthy human individuals. Measured with immunoSEQ multiplex PCR; TCRdb has only the in-frame clones, and not every one. The sample consists of some 1,100,000 clones, about four fifths of them appearing once. The sample consisted of memory CD4+ T cells from PBMCs. Subset of the sample: CD45RA-negative fraction. Source of these receptors: a man aged 18 to 30 in good health. Some clones in this sample may be carry-over from other donors' samples.

This clone has more than one count but fewer than ten. This sequence joins TRBV27 and TRBJ1-2, with D possibly being TRBD1 (6 bases). The V end lost 5 bases, the J end lost 8 bases, and 15 bases lay between the germline ends. The CDR3 covers 13 residues. Germline V CDR1 and CDR2: MNHEY, SMNVEV (reference sequence). The CDR3 protein is CASSPRDNAGYTF. CDR3 DNA sequence: TGTGCCAGCAGTCCCAGGGACAACGCAGGCTACACCTTC.

This chain links TRBV5-4 with TRBJ2-7, with 10 nucleotides matching TRBD2. Losses at the gene ends were 5 bases for V and 0 bases for J; bases not matched to a gene: 5. CDR1 and CDR2 from the germline V gene are SGHNT and YYREEE (reference sequence). This CDR3 region has 15 residues. Here the CDR3 reads CASRRWTSGSYEQYF. CDR3 nucleotide sequence: TGTGCCAGCAGGAGGTGGACTAGCGGCTCCTACGAGCAGTACTTC.

A word on this clone: Other DNA sequences from this sample encode an identical CDR3 as well. The chain combines TRBV4-2 with TRBJ2-1; tentative D call: TRBD2 (6 bases). The V gene lost 4 bases and the J gene lost 5 bases, with 12 bases spanning the gap. Germline CDR1 reads LGHNA; CDR2 reads YNFKEQ. CDR3 length equals 14 residues. CDR3 nucleotide sequence: TGTGCCAGCAGCCTGCGGGGCCTAGACAATGAGCAGTTCTTC. Its translation is CASSLRGLDNEQFF.

This CDR3 is CAWRGTSGKTAKNIQYF. The CDR3 bases are TGTGCCTGGAGAGGGACTAGCGGGAAGACGGCCAAAAACATTCAGTACTTC. This chain uses TRBV30 with TRBJ2-4, with TRBD2 matching over 13 bases. CDR1 is GTSNPN, CDR2 SVGIG, per germline (reference sequence). J lost 1 base, V lost 3 bases, and 6 bases had no gene match. The CDR3 contains 17 residues.

This clone was counted only a few times. V usage is TRBV5-1 and J usage is TRBJ2-3; no reliable D call. Trimming removed 0 bases from V and 0 bases from J, with 8 bases in between. The CDR3 runs to 15 residues. The V gene's germline CDR1 is SGHRS and CDR2 YFSETQ. CDR3 sequence (DNA): TGCGCCAGCAGCTTGGTCCCCGACAGCACAGATACGCAGTATTTT. It specifies CASSLVPDSTDTQYF.

In regard to this clone: The junction departs from the called germline gene at one end, perhaps through a read error. The V call is TRBV15, the J call TRBJ2-7, with 7 bases aligning to TRBD2. This CDR3 contains 17 residues. Germline CDR1 and CDR2: LNHNV and YYDKDF (reference sequence). The CDR3 coding sequence is TGTGCCACCAGCAGAGATGGGGATAGCGGGCCCTCCCACGAGCAGTACTTC. It translates to CATSRDGDSGPSHEQYF.

This clone has a handful of counts. This chain links TRBV10-1 with TRBJ2-7; 11 nucleotides align to TRBD2. The CDR3 loop spans 23 amino acids. Losses at the gene ends were 0 bases for V and 1 base for J; bases not matched to a gene: 23. Germline V gene sequence: CDR1 WNHNN, CDR2 SYGVQD (reference sequence). Here the CDR3 DNA reads TGCGCCAGCAGTGAGTCCCTCTCCGGGACTAGCGGACCACTCGCTTTTGTATCCTACGAGCAGTACTTC. The encoded protein is CASSESLSGTSGPLAFVSYEQYF.

The chain employs TRBV11-3 and TRBJ2-7; TRBD2 agrees at 7 bases. Germline-derived CDR1 and CDR2 are SGHNT and YENEEA. V lost 5 bases, J lost 6 bases, and 16 bases stayed unmatched. This CDR3 has 16 residues. This CDR3 is CASSPWQRRELCEQYF. CDR3 coding DNA: TGTGCCAGCAGCCCCTGGCAACGGCGGGAGCTCTGCGAGCAGTACTTC.

V and J are TRBV28 and TRBJ1-2, with 7 bases that match TRBD1. CDR1 and CDR2 (germline): MDHEN, SYDVKM. Trimming took 4 bases from V and 3 from J; bases not matched to a gene: 8. The CDR3 spans 15 residues. In DNA, the CDR3 is TGTGCCAGCAGTTCTCCGACAGGGTGGTACTATGGCTACACCTTC. Its translation: CASSSPTGWYYGYTF.

Here the CDR3 reads CASSGLAGPGNTQYF. Written as DNA, the CDR3 is TGTGCCAGCAGCGGACTAGCGGGGCCAGGGAATACGCAGTATTTT. The chain couples TRBV9 to TRBJ2-3, with TRBD2 matching 11 bases. Germline CDR1 SGDLS, CDR2 YYNGEE. This CDR3 contains 15 residues. The ends lost 3 bases at V and 7 bases at J; junction bases unmatched: 7.

The chain couples TRBV6-5 to TRBJ1-4, with D perhaps TRBD1 (5 bases). In germline, CDR1 is MNHEY, CDR2 SVGAGI. This CDR3 spans 14 amino acids. V was shortened by 3 bases and J by 7 bases, with 12 bases between the two germline ends. The CDR3 DNA follows: TGTGCCAGCAGTTATACGCAGGGAGGTGAAAAACTGTTTTTT. It is translated as CASSYTQGGEKLFF.

The V gene is TRBV6-1, the J gene TRBJ2-3, with unresolved D. Germline-derived CDR1 and CDR2 are MNHNS and SASEGT. The length of the CDR3 is 12 residues. CDR3 nucleotides: TGTGCTATAGCCGAAGGTACAGATACGCAGTATTTT. Translating gives CAIAEGTDTQYF.

The chain recombines TRBV28 with TRBJ1-6; 10 nucleotides match TRBD1. The CDR3 runs to 16 residues. The trim removed 8 bases at V and 0 bases at J, leaving 4 bases unmatched. Per germline, CDR1 MDHEN and CDR2 SYDVKM. The CDR3 here is CASRRTGGSYNSPLHF. The CDR3, as DNA: TGTGCCAGCCGAAGGACAGGGGGCTCCTATAATTCACCCCTCCACTTT.

A few counts support this clone. The chain recombines TRBV28 with TRBJ1-4; D call uncertain. The CDR3 runs 14 residues. The V and J ends lost 5 bases and 6 bases respectively, with 13 bases between them. Germline V gene sequence: CDR1 MDHEN, CDR2 SYDVKM. The CDR3 region has the DNA TGTGCCAGCAGTCTACCAAACCAACATGAAAAACTGTTTTTT. Its protein is CASSLPNQHEKLFF.

The rearrangement uses TRBV28 and TRBJ1-2; D unclear. The length of the CDR3 is 15 residues. V shed 4 bases and J shed 3 bases, with 15 bases lying between them. Germline V gene data show CDR1 as MDHEN and CDR2 as SYDVKM. CDR3 DNA: TGTGCCAGCAGTTCCAGAGGGCAGAGTTACTATGGCTACACCTTC. It specifies CASSSRGQSYYGYTF.

Written as DNA, the CDR3 is TGTGCCAGCGGGGGGACAGGGTCCGGGGAGACCCAGTACTTC. Its protein is CASGGTGSGETQYF. The V gene is TRBV2, the J gene TRBJ2-5; 9 bases fit TRBD1. J was trimmed by 5 bases and V by 8 bases; bases with no gene match: 9. Germline assignment: CDR1 SNHLY and CDR2 FYNNEI. The CDR3 runs 14 residues.

This clone has more than one count but fewer than ten. J is TRBJ2-3 and V is TRBV2, with 10 bases identical to TRBD1. This CDR3 is built from 14 residues. Germline loops: CDR1 SNHLY, CDR2 FYNNEI. With 7 bases clipped from V and 4 bases from J, the junction kept 5 bases outside the gene matches. The CDR3 loop reads CASKRDRGSDTQYF. Here the CDR3 DNA reads TGTGCCAGCAAGAGGGACAGGGGATCAGATACGCAGTATTTT.

This clone has only one observation. The J gene is TRBJ1-4, the V gene TRBV29-1, with D perhaps matching TRBD1 (5 bases). Trimming pared 6 bases from V and 8 bases from J, leaving 16 bases between. Germline V CDR1 and CDR2: SQVTM, ANQGSEA. CDR3 length: 13 residues. The CDR3, as DNA: TGCAGCGTCGGATGGCGGGGGAGGGAAAAACTGTTTTTT. Residues: CSVGWRGREKLFF.

The V gene is TRBV6-5, the J gene TRBJ2-5; 10 nucleotides align to TRBD2. The germline V gene has CDR1 MNHEY and CDR2 SVGAGI. The CDR3 length is 14 residues. After removal of 5 bases from V and 5 bases from J, the junction contained 5 bases not matched to a gene. CDR3 sequence: CASSGRAGGETQYF. Here the CDR3 DNA reads TGTGCCAGCAGTGGAAGAGCGGGAGGGGAGACCCAGTACTTC.

DNA for the CDR3: TGCGCCAGCACTTCCGGGGACTCCTCCTACAATGAGCAGTTCTTC. Encoded protein: CASTSGDSSYNEQFF. The gene calls are TRBV5-1 and TRBJ2-1; tentatively, D is TRBD2 (6 bases). The CDR3 loop spans 15 amino acids. Per the germline V gene, CDR1 is SGHRS and CDR2 is YFSETQ. Trimming removed 6 bases from V and 0 bases from J, with 13 bases in between.